This TCR beta chain is from a study of graft-versus-host responses after intestinal transplantation. As for the study in general: The study gave all recipients anti-thymocyte globulin induction, then tacrolimus and steroids for two to three years. Study-wide points: GvH clones surfaced in recipient marrow, some emerging earlier in ileum or blood.

CDR3 length: 13 amino acids. The germline gives CDR1 SGHVS, CDR2 FNYEAQ. V lost 5 bases and J lost 1, with 8 bases in between. The assay was immunoSEQ multiplex PCR, and TCRdb's table has in-frame clones only and misses some. The sample holds over 75,000 clones, more than 75% seen once. This clone was observed a few times. What it binds is unknown. Material: PBMCs, obtained 255 days after intestinal transplant. The clonotype originates from a human patient who received an intestinal transplant, so some T cells may come from the graft donor. This chain links TRBV7-6 with TRBJ1-1; a possible D gene is TRBD1 (5 bases). CDR3 sequence reads: CASSGGQNTEAFF. In nucleotides, the CDR3 is TGTGCCAGCAGCGGTGGACAGAACACTGAAGCTTTCTTT. Variable domain in full (rest from reference TRBV7-6 and TRBJ1-1): GAGVSQSPRYKVTKRGQDVALRCDPISGHVSLYWYRQALGQGPEFLTYFNYEAQQDKSGLPNDRFSAERPEGSISTLTIQRTEQRDSAMYRCASSGGQNTEAFFGQGTRLTVV.